One sample yielded the 17 T cell receptor beta chains listed below, sequenced in a study of blood T cell repertoires in COVID-19. Only in-frame clones appear in the TCRdb table, and some are missing; sequencing was by immunoSEQ multiplex PCR. The sample includes fewer than 110,000 clones, approximately 89% seen only once; the top ten take 5.5% to 8%. Sequencing was carried out using peripheral blood. These receptors all come from a middle-aged man with active or convalescent COVID-19.

V is TRBV18 and J is TRBJ1-1; perhaps TRBD1 as D (5 bases). CDR1 is KGHSH, CDR2 LQKENI, per germline. The ends were cut back, 6 bases at V and 3 bases at J, with 17 bases in the middle. The CDR3 totals 15 residues. CDR3 loop: CASSSTGGRDTEAFF. CDR3 coding DNA: TGTGCCAGCTCCAGCACGGGGGGTCGGGACACTGAAGCTTTCTTT.

A remark on this clone: The junction departs from the called germline gene at one end, perhaps through a read error. The gene calls are TRBV4-3 and TRBJ2-1; TRBD2 agrees at 7 bases. CDR1 LGHNA and CDR2 YSLEER come from the germline V gene. CDR3 length equals 18 residues. CDR3 in DNA: TGCGCCAGCAGTCAAGCCTCAAGGGCTCGCGGGAGAAGCAATGAGCAGTTCTTC. Protein product: CASSQASRARGRSNEQFF.

This clone appeared a single time. The chain has TRBV10-3 and TRBJ2-5, with 8 bases matching TRBD2. V was clipped by 7 bases and J by 5 bases; unmatched bases: 6. From germline, CDR1 is ENHRY and CDR2 SYGVKD. CDR3 size: 13 residues. The CDR3 protein is CAITPGGSETQYF. The CDR3 DNA sequence: TGTGCCATCACCCCGGGGGGGAGCGAGACCCAGTACTTC.

The J gene is TRBJ2-3, the V gene TRBV13, with TRBD2 identical over 9 bases. The CDR3 is 16 residues long. The J segment lost 5 bases and the V segment lost 5 bases, leaving 11 bases of the junction unmatched. Germline V gene data show CDR1 as PRHDT and CDR2 as FYEKMQ (reference sequence). The chain's CDR3 is CASSPGAGGPGDTQYF. The CDR3 bases are TGTGCCAGCAGCCCCGGGGCGGGAGGGCCTGGAGATACGCAGTATTTT.

The rearrangement uses TRBV10-3 and TRBJ1-5; D unclear. Germline CDR1 is ENHRY and CDR2 is SYGVKD. The CDR3 runs 12 residues. The V end was cut by 4 bases, the J end by 5 bases, with 6 bases between. Here the CDR3 DNA reads TGTGCCATCAGTGGAGTCGATCAGCCCCAGCATTTT. As protein: CAISGVDQPQHF.

The chain has TRBV29-1 and TRBJ2-1; D remains ambiguous. Germline V gene lookup returns CDR1 SQVTM and CDR2 ANQGSEA. V was pared by 0 bases and J by 6 bases, with 15 bases between. CDR3 length: 15 residues. The CDR3 bases are TGCAGCGTTGAAGATCAGGTTTGGCAGATCAATGAGCAGTTCTTC. It encodes CSVEDQVWQINEQFF.

V is TRBV6-2 or TRBV6-3 and J is TRBJ1-1; D not resolved. Trimming left V 4 bases short and J 5 bases short, with 14 bases between. Germline loops: CDR1 MNHEY, CDR2 SVGEGT. This CDR3 has 14 amino acids. In nucleotides, the CDR3 is TGTGCCAGCAGTTCGTACCGCTCGGGGACTGAAGCTTTCTTT. It is translated as CASSSYRSGTEAFF.

The V call is TRBV7-9, the J call TRBJ2-7; possible D gene TRBD1, 5 bases. The V end lost 5 bases, the J end lost 7 bases, and 21 bases lay between the germline ends. The CDR3 is 15 residues long. Germline V gives CDR1 SEHNR, CDR2 FQNEAQ (reference sequence). The CDR3 loop reads CASSPGMLTPREQYF. The CDR3 DNA follows: TGTGCCAGCAGCCCAGGGATGCTAACGCCCCGGGAGCAGTACTTC.

The chain joins TRBV7-8 to TRBJ2-1, with TRBD2 identical over 11 bases. The CDR3 is 18 residues long. V shed 2 bases and J 0 bases; nucleotides not matched to a gene: 6. CDR1 is SGHVS and CDR2 is FQNEAQ in the germline V gene. CDR3 DNA sequence: TGTGCCAGCAGCTTACACCGACTAGCGGGGATCTCCTACAATGAGCAGTTCTTC. This encodes CASSLHRLAGISYNEQFF.

The rearrangement links TRBV6-5 to TRBJ2-1; 8 nucleotides agree with TRBD2. The CDR3 has 16 amino acids. Germline CDR1 is MNHEY and CDR2 is SVGAGI. V was pared by 4 bases and J by 0 bases, with 5 bases of the junction left unmatched. CDR3 sequence (DNA): TGTGCCAGCAGTTCTAGCGGGTCGAGCTCCTACAATGAGCAGTTCTTC. It translates to CASSSSGSSSYNEQFF.

This rearrangement joins TRBV28 to TRBJ1-1; D not certain. The CDR3 loop spans 11 amino acids. With 3 bases removed from V and 10 bases from J, the gap between germline ends came to 9 bases. Germline V gene sequence: CDR1 MDHEN, CDR2 SYDVKM. The DNA of the CDR3 is TGTGCCAGCAGTTTTGATCTCAGAGCTTTCTTT. It encodes CASSFDLRAFF.

The table lists this clone with a count of one. The genes are TRBV11-2 and TRBJ2-3, with D possibly being TRBD2 (5 bases). CDR1 is SGHAT and CDR2 is FQNNGV in the germline V gene. This CDR3 has 12 residues. The V gene lost 5 bases and the J gene lost 5 bases, with 8 bases spanning the gap. CDR3 amino acids: CASSTEGDTQYF. The CDR3 DNA reads TGTGCCAGCAGCACTGAGGGAGATACGCAGTATTTT. Full variable domain (missing parts from reference TRBV11-2 and TRBJ2-3): EAGVAQSPRYKIIEKRQSVAFWCNPISGHATLYWYQQILGQGPKLLIQFQNNGVVDDSQLPKDRFSAERLKGVDSTLKIQPAKLEDSAVYLCASSTEGDTQYFGPGTRLTVL.

The V gene is TRBV19, the J gene TRBJ1-4; D is ambiguous. From germline, CDR1 is LNHDA and CDR2 SQIVND (reference sequence). This CDR3 has 14 amino acids. Trimming cost V 5 bases and J 4 bases, with 11 bases left between them. Here the CDR3 reads CASSPIGNNEKLFF. As DNA, the CDR3 is TGTGCCAGTAGTCCGATCGGGAATAATGAAAAACTGTTTTTT.

This sequence joins TRBV11-2 and TRBJ1-2; 11 bases fit TRBD1. Germline CDR1 reads SGHAT; CDR2 reads FQNNGV. Losses at the gene ends were 5 bases for V and 0 bases for J; bases not matched to a gene: 8. The CDR3 extends over 17 amino acids. The CDR3 sequence: CASSPGTGGTTNYGYTF. As DNA, the CDR3 is TGTGCCAGCAGCCCGGGGACAGGGGGGACAACTAACTATGGCTACACCTTC.

The DNA for the CDR3 is TGTGCCAGCAGCTCCCCGGGGGGTCATAACACAGATACGCAGTATTTT. Amino acid sequence: CASSSPGGHNTDTQYF. V is TRBV5-4 and J is TRBJ2-3, with 7 bases matching TRBD2. Unmatched junction bases numbered 9, after V lost 3 bases and J lost 2 bases. The CDR3 is 16 amino acids. Germline V lookup: CDR1 SGHNT, CDR2 YYREEE (reference sequence). Complete variable domain (other parts from reference TRBV5-4 and TRBJ2-3): ETGVTQSPTHLIKTRGQQVTLRCSSQSGHNTVSWYQQALGQGPQFIFQYYREEENGRGNFPPRFSGLQFPNYSSELNVNALELDDSALYLCASSSPGGHNTDTQYFGPGTRLTVL.

The chain has TRBV6-5 and TRBJ2-7; tentative D call: TRBD2 (6 bases). The V gene's germline CDR1 is MNHEY and CDR2 SVGAGI. Trimming cost V 7 bases and J 2 bases, with 15 bases left between them. CDR3 length equals 14 residues. The CDR3, as DNA: TGTGCCAGCACTATAGGGACTGGGCCCTACGAGCAGTACTTC. Translation gives CASTIGTGPYEQYF.

This chain links TRBV7-8 with TRBJ2-1; D is perhaps TRBD2 (6 bases). This CDR3 contains 14 residues. CDR1 is SGHVS and CDR2 is FQNEAQ in the germline V gene. The V and J ends lost 5 bases and 4 bases respectively, with 12 bases between them. CDR3 DNA sequence: TGTGCCAGCAGCCGTAGCGGAGAGTACAATGAGCAGTTCTTC. Protein: CASSRSGEYNEQFF. Complete variable domain (other parts from reference TRBV7-8 and TRBJ2-1): GAGVSQSPRYKVAKRGQDVALRCDPISGHVSLFWYQQALGQGPEFLTYFQNEAQLDKSGLPSDRFFAERPEGSVSTLKIQRTQQEDSAVYLCASSRSGEYNEQFFGPGTRLTVL.